This is a list of T cell receptor beta chains from one sample in a study of synovial regulatory T cells in juvenile arthritis. Clones were read by immunoSEQ multiplex PCR, and TCRdb kept only the in-frame ones, dropping some. This table lists about 10,000 clones. Sequencing was performed on Treg cells from blood. The receptors stem from a donor aged 2-30 years with juvenile idiopathic arthritis. Each CDR3 is given with its conserved first and last residue.

TRBJ2-2 | TRBV11-2 | CASSRGGQPSDPGELFF
TRBJ1-6 | TRBV18 | CASSWDISSPLHF
TRBJ1-2 | TRBV6-5 | CASSYSGQGPNYGYTF
TRBJ1-2 | TRBV11-2 | CASSFRINYGYTF
TRBJ2-3 | TRBV7-9 | CASSPRRPPGEADTQYF
TRBJ1-3 | TRBV6-5 | CASRNRVAGNTIYF
TRBJ1-2 | TRBV4-1 | CASSQAARPLDGYTF
TRBJ1-1 | TRBV7-9 | CASSSGQGNTEAFF
TRBJ1-1 | TRBV7-9 | CASSSGTATEAFF
TRBJ1-1 | TRBV21-1 | CASSKFTQGATEAFF
TRBJ1-1 | TRBV2 | CASNRVMNTEAFF
TRBJ2-4 | TRBV2 | CASSEGTVAKNIQYF
TRBJ1-2 | TRBV6-5 | CASRRTGSYGYTF
TRBJ1-2 | TRBV4-3 | CASSLRIHIANYGYTF
TRBJ1-1 | TRBV9 | CASSVGFMNTEAFF
TRBJ1-1 | TRBV4-3 | CASSQGKQYMNTEAFF
TRBJ1-1 | TRBV27 | CASSSSLNTEAFF
TRBJ2-1 | TRBV15 | CATSRVAGESEQFF
TRBJ1-5 | TRBV10-3 | CAISESTAYQPQHF
TRBJ2-6 | TRBV4-1 | CASSQVWTGANVLTF
TRBJ1-2 | TRBV18 | CASSPDRAKGGYTF
TRBJ2-1 | TRBV4-3 | CASSQDFGQEQFF
TRBJ1-4 | TRBV7-9 | CASSFGQGVQEGEKLFF
TRBJ2-7 | TRBV5-8 | CASSRDGRRLYYEQYF
TRBJ1-1 | TRBV29-1 | CSVDGGGGTTEAFF
TRBJ1-3 | TRBV13 | CASSLTGRNTIYF
TRBJ1-2 | TRBV6-1 | CASSADRPYGYTF
TRBJ1-2 | TRBV19 | CASSIRGGYTF
TRBJ2-1 | TRBV10-3 | CAIKYRLAGGYNEQFF
TRBJ2-2 | TRBV5-1 | CASSLEVQTGELFF
TRBJ1-1 | TRBV11-2 | CASSFWSGGYMNTEAFF
TRBJ2-1 | TRBV5-1 | CASSSTAYNEQFF
TRBJ2-2 | TRBV10-2 | CASSESPGQVASRDTGELFF
TRBJ1-1 | TRBV6-5 | CASSYSPGGTEAFF
TRBJ2-2 | TRBV5-5 | CASSRGLAGNTGELFF
TRBJ1-6 | TRBV28 | CASSRDSPLHF
TRBJ1-1 | TRBV5-1 | CASSYKTVNTEAFF
TRBJ2-3 | TRBV11-1 | CASSLQSDTQYF
TRBJ1-1 | TRBV4-3 | CASSRGRSEAFF
TRBJ2-7 | TRBV4-2 | CASSQAHAVRYEQYF
TRBJ1-6 | TRBV7-2 | CASSLAYLSSPLHF
TRBJ1-2 | TRBV10-2 | CASSGVGYRVGYTF
TRBJ1-5 | TRBV28 | CASSKRQSSNQPQHF
TRBJ2-3 | TRBV7-7 | CASSENRGTDTQYF
TRBJ2-7 | TRBV15 | CATRGQGFYEQYF
TRBJ1-5 | TRBV2 | CASSEGPSHQPQHF
TRBJ2-2 | TRBV6-5 | CASSRGLVDTGELFF
TRBJ1-6 | TRBV19 | CASSLGGGVKNSPLHF
TRBJ2-1 | TRBV10-3 | CASKTSGDYNEQFF
TRBJ1-5 | TRBV7-9 | CASTPGQGALVNQPQHF